What follows describes a single T cell receptor (beta chain). Antigen unknown. Germline and junction disagree at one end, which may indicate a read error. Naive CD8 cells comprised CD45RO-negative, CCR7-positively selected cells, excluding terminally differentiated effector memory CD45RA+ cells. Germline loops: CDR1 SSHAT, CDR2 FNYEAQ (reference sequence). This CDR3 has 17 residues. This sample is drawn from a study of shared clonotypes between healthy human individuals. Study as a whole: Per donor, CD8 memory used one plate, CD8 naive used two, CD4 memory used three and CD4 naive used three.

Study-wide results and limits: The study found 4.5% to 5% of naive CD4 clonotypes shared across several donors.

Sorted-subset replicate PCRs used around 200 ng DNA, about 30,000 T cell genomes. Some clones are missing from TCRdb's copy, which holds only in-frame ones; the method was immunoSEQ multiplex PCR. The table lists some 1,900,000 clones, around 96% of them singletons. The chain recombines TRBV7-7 with TRBJ2-5, with TRBD1 matching 9 bases. This clonotype originated in a man younger than 35 in good health. Sequencing used naive CD8+ T cells sorted from blood. CDR3: CASSLEGPNRGLETQYF. CDR3 nucleotides: TGTGCTAGCAGCTTAGAGGGCCCGAACAGGGGGCTAGAGACCCAGTACTTC.